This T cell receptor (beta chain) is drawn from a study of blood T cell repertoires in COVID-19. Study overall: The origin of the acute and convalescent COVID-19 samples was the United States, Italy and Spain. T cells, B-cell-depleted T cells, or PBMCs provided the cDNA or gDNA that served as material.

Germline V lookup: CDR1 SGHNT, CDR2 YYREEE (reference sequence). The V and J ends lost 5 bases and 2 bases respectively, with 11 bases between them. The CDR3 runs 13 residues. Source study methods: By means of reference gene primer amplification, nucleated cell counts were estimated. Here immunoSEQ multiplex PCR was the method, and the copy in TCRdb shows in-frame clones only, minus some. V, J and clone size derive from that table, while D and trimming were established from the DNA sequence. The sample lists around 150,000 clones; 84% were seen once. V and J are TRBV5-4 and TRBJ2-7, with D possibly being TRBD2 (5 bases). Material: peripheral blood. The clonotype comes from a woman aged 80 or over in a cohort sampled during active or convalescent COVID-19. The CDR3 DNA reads TGTGCCAGCAGATCGGAGGAAACCTACGAGCAGTACTTC. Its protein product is CASRSEETYEQYF.